The 5 T cell receptor beta chains below were found in one sample sequenced in a study of CD8 T cells in ankylosing spondylitis. TCRdb re-called the 5' RACE reads through MiXCR, storing one row per CDR3 protein. The repertoire consists of approximately 100,000 distinct CDR3 sequences, with over 6.5% occurring once and the leading ten covering 9.9%. The sequenced sample was blood, either unsorted or a sorted T cell fraction (not recorded which). The receptors originated from a male donor with ankylosing spondylitis or in good health (not recorded which).

This clonotype was found many times. V is TRBV24-1 and J is TRBJ2-3, with 10 bases matching TRBD2. Trimming removed 2 bases from V and 5 bases from J; junction bases left unmatched: 6. The CDR3 totals 16 residues. Germline loops: CDR1 KGHDR, CDR2 SFDVKD. The CDR3 here is CATSDYLAGVEDTQYF. CDR3 bases: TGTGCCACCAGTGATTATCTAGCGGGAGTGGAAGATACGCAGTATTTT.

This chain uses TRBV10-3 with TRBJ2-1; 9 bases are shared with TRBD2. The J segment lost 6 bases and the V segment lost 0 bases, leaving 6 bases of the junction unmatched. The CDR3 totals 16 residues. Germline V gene lookup returns CDR1 ENHRY and CDR2 SYGVKD. This CDR3 reads CAISESLAGAGNEQFF. The CDR3, as DNA: TGTGCCATCAGTGAGTCCTTAGCGGGAGCAGGCAATGAGCAGTTCTTC.

This clonotype was seen many times. This chain joins TRBV10-3 and TRBJ2-1; 10 positions agree with TRBD2. This CDR3 region has 17 residues. Unmatched junction bases numbered 13, after V lost 6 bases and J lost 5 bases. CDR1 is ENHRY, CDR2 SYGVKD, per germline. CDR3 nucleotide sequence: TGTGCCATCAGCCGGACTAGCGGTAATATGGGAGACAATGAGCAGTTCTTC. This sequence encodes CAISRTSGNMGDNEQFF.

Many counts were recorded for this clonotype. This chain links TRBV11-2 with TRBJ2-2, with 7 nucleotides matching TRBD2. The junction had 6 bases not matched to a gene; V was cut back by 2 bases and J by 0 bases. Per germline, CDR1 SGHAT and CDR2 FQNNGV. The CDR3 sequence is 17 residues long. The DNA for the CDR3 is TGTGCCAGCAGCTTATGGTCTAGCGGTGCGAACACCGGGGAGCTGTTTTTT. Translated: CASSLWSSGANTGELFF.

The sample holds a few counts of this clonotype. This chain joins TRBV5-1 and TRBJ1-6; D might be TRBD1 (6 bases). CDR3 size: 15 residues. The germline V gene has CDR1 SGHRS and CDR2 YFSETQ. V lost 3 bases and J lost 10, with 17 bases in between. The CDR3 loop is CASSSNRAVQSPLHF. In nucleotides, the CDR3 is TGCGCCAGCAGCTCGAACAGGGCGGTGCAATCACCCCTCCACTTT. Full variable domain (outside the CDR3, taken from reference TRBV5-1 and TRBJ1-6): KAGVTQTPRYLIKTRGQQVTLSCSPISGHRSVSWYQQTPGQGLQFLFEYFSETQRNKGNFPGRFSGRQFSNSRSEMNVSTLELGDSALYLCASSSNRAVQSPLHFGNGTRLTVT.